Each of the 8 T cell receptor beta chains below was sequenced from the same sample in a study of identical twins. MiXCR, run by TCRdb on the 5' RACE reads, gives a single entry per CDR3 protein. Among around 1.7 million distinct CDR3 sequences listed, about 31% were seen once. The sample taken for sequencing was cord blood. The receptors originated from a newborn girl in good health.

The chain employs TRBV20-1 and TRBJ2-7; the match to TRBD2 covers 10 bases. Germline CDR1 DFQATT, CDR2 SNEGSKA (reference sequence). The CDR3 contains 14 residues. J lost 2 bases, V lost 6 bases, and 7 bases had no gene match. In DNA, the CDR3 is TGCAGTGCCGCCCTAGCGGGGGCCGCCTACGAGCAGTACTTC. It yields the protein CSAALAGAAYEQYF.

The sample holds one count of this clonotype. The CDR3, as DNA: TGTGCCAGCAGTCTGGGCATTTTTTCTAACTCTTATGGAAACACCATATATTTT. Translated, it gives CASSLGIFSNSYGNTIYF. The gene calls are TRBV21-1 and TRBJ1-3. TRBV21-1 is a pseudogene locus. The CDR3 is 18 amino acids.

Only a few counts were recorded for this clonotype. This chain uses TRBV20-1 with TRBJ2-3, with D possibly called TRBD1 or TRBD2 (6 bases each). CDR3 length: 14 amino acids. V was cut by 3 bases and J by 2 bases, with 12 bases left in between. Per the germline V gene, CDR1 is DFQATT and CDR2 is SNEGSKA (reference sequence). This CDR3 reads CSASQRGVTDTQYF. DNA of the CDR3: TGCAGTGCTAGTCAAAGGGGGGTCACAGATACGCAGTATTTT.

This clonotype was counted ten times or more. The V and J genes are TRBV7-8 and TRBJ1-2, with a weak D call TRBD1 (6 bases). This CDR3 is 15 amino acids long. The germline V gene has CDR1 SGHVS and CDR2 FQNEAQ. Trimming pared 1 base from V and 0 bases from J, leaving 9 bases between. CDR3 bases: TGTGCCAGCAGCTTAGAATGGGACACTAACTATGGCTACACCTTC. It is translated as CASSLEWDTNYGYTF.

The chain combines TRBV4-1 with TRBJ1-6; D unresolved. Between the trimmed V and J ends, which lost 0 bases and 15 bases, there was a span of 9 bases. Germline values: CDR1 MGHRA, CDR2 YSYEKL. CDR3 length equals 12 residues. For the CDR3, the DNA is TGCGCCAGCAGCCAAGAGGGGAGTCGCCTCCACTTT. Translated, it gives CASSQEGSRLHF.

This clonotype was seen only a few times. This sequence joins TRBV5-6 and TRBJ2-1, with TRBD2 matching over 11 bases. With V trimmed by 0 bases and J by 6 bases, 11 bases remained unmatched. The CDR3 extends over 18 amino acids. CDR1 SGHDT and CDR2 YYEEEE come from the germline V gene. This chain's CDR3 is CASSLGSTVLAGVNEQFF. The CDR3, as DNA: TGTGCCAGCAGCTTGGGGTCTACGGTACTAGCGGGAGTCAATGAGCAGTTCTTC.

This clonotype was seen a handful of times. V usage is TRBV2 and J usage is TRBJ1-1; maybe TRBD1 (6 bases). The V gene lost 6 bases and the J gene lost 4 bases, with 12 bases spanning the gap. CDR1 is SNHLY and CDR2 is FYNNEI in the germline V gene. The CDR3 has 13 amino acids. CDR3 loop: CASSPGEATEAFF. The CDR3 DNA follows: TGTGCCAGCAGCCCAGGGGAGGCCACTGAAGCTTTCTTT.

This clonotype was counted between two and nine times. The gene calls are TRBV3-1 and TRBJ2-5, with a tentative D call TRBD2 (6 bases). The CDR3 covers 12 residues. Trimming took 2 bases from V and 10 from J, leaving 11 bases between them. Germline CDR1 LGHDT, CDR2 YNNKEL (reference sequence). CDR3 sequence (DNA): TGTGCCAGCAGCCAAATTGGACTAAGCCAGTACTTC. It yields the protein CASSQIGLSQYF.